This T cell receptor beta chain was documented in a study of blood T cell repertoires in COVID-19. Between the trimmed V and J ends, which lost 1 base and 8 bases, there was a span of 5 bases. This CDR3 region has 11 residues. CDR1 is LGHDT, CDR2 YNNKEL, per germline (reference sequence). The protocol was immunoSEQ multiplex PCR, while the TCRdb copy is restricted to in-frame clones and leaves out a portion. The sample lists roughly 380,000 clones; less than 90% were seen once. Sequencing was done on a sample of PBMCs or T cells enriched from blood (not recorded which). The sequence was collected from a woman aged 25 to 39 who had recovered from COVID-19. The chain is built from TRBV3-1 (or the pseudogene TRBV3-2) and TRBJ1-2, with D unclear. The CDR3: CASSQGEGYTF. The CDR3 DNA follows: TGTGCCAGCAGCCAAGGGGAGGGCTACACCTTC.